The next 6 T cell receptor beta chains were all read from a single sample in a study of blood T cell repertoires in COVID-19. Only in-frame clones appear in the TCRdb table, and some are missing; sequencing was by immunoSEQ multiplex PCR. The top ten clones hold approximately 7% of a sample with around 170,000 clones, around 83% of them seen once. Sequenced sample: peripheral blood. The origin of the receptors is a middle-aged man with active or convalescent COVID-19.

V usage is TRBV5-4 and J usage is TRBJ2-2, with 9 bases lining up with TRBD1. Looked up from germline, CDR1 is SGHNT and CDR2 is YYREEE (reference sequence). V lost 0 bases to trimming and J lost 5 bases; unmatched junction nucleotides: 5. The CDR3 length is 16 residues. In DNA, the CDR3 is TGTGCCAGCAGCTTGGAACAGGGGGCATATACCGGGGAGCTGTTTTTT. Translating it yields CASSLEQGAYTGELFF.

V usage is TRBV30 and J usage is TRBJ2-3, with TRBD2 matching 8 bases. The CDR3 consists of 13 residues. CDR1 and CDR2 (germline): GTSNPN, SVGIG (reference sequence). V lost 1 base, J lost 10 bases, and 7 bases stayed unmatched. The CDR3 sequence: CAWSGNAGGAQYF. DNA for the CDR3: TGTGCCTGGAGTGGGAATGCGGGAGGAGCGCAGTATTTT. The complete variable domain, with remaining parts taken from reference TRBV30 and TRBJ2-3, reads SQTIHQWPATLVQPVGSPLSLECTVEGTSNPNLYWYRQAAGRGLQLLFYSVGIGQISSEVPQNLSASRPQDRQFILSSKKLLLSDSGFYLCAWSGNAGGAQYFGPGTRLTVL.

The chain joins TRBV2 to TRBJ1-3, with 8 bases identical to TRBD1. Trimming at V came to 4 bases and at J to 4 bases, leaving 9 bases not matched to a gene. This CDR3 contains 16 residues. Germline V lookup: CDR1 SNHLY, CDR2 FYNNEI. The CDR3 here is CASSGLDRVKGNTIYF. DNA for the CDR3: TGTGCCAGCAGTGGTTTGGACAGGGTAAAGGGAAACACCATATATTTT.

The chain recombines TRBV14 with TRBJ1-4; 7 bases are shared with TRBD1. Germline-derived CDR1 and CDR2 are SGHDN and FVKESK. After removal of 4 bases from V and 8 bases from J, the junction contained 4 bases not matched to a gene. CDR3 size: 13 residues. Here the CDR3 DNA reads TGTGCCAGCAGCCGGGACAGAAACGAAAAACTGTTTTTT. This codes for CASSRDRNEKLFF. Full variable domain (remainder filled in from reference TRBV14 and TRBJ1-4): EAGVTQFPSHSVIEKGQTVTLRCDPISGHDNLYWYRRVMGKEIKFLLHFVKESKQDESGMPNNRFLAERTGGTYSTLKVQPAELEDSGVYFCASSRDRNEKLFFGSGTQLSVL.

As DNA, the CDR3 is TGCAGCGTTGGCAGGGGCCTCGGCACTGAAGCTTTCTTT. Amino acid sequence: CSVGRGLGTEAFF. The V call is TRBV29-1, the J call TRBJ1-1; possibly TRBD1 for D (6 bases). From germline, CDR1 is SQVTM and CDR2 ANQGSEA. The length of the CDR3 is 13 residues. V lost 4 bases and J lost 4, with 13 bases in between.

V and J are TRBV18 and TRBJ2-6; tentatively, D is TRBD1 (6 bases). V was pared by 3 bases and J by 4 bases, with 16 bases between. The CDR3 sequence is 17 residues long. Germline CDR1 and CDR2: KGHSH and LQKENI. The CDR3 region has the DNA TGTGCCAGCTCACCGGCGGACAGCGGCACGGGGGCCAACGTCCTGACTTTC. It translates to CASSPADSGTGANVLTF. Supplemented by reference TRBV18 and TRBJ2-6, the full variable domain reads NAGVMQNPRHLVRRRGQEARLRCSPMKGHSHVYWYRQLPEEGLKFMVYLQKENIIDESGMPKERFSAEFPKEGPSILRIQQVVRGDSAAYFCASSPADSGTGANVLTFGAGSRLTVL.